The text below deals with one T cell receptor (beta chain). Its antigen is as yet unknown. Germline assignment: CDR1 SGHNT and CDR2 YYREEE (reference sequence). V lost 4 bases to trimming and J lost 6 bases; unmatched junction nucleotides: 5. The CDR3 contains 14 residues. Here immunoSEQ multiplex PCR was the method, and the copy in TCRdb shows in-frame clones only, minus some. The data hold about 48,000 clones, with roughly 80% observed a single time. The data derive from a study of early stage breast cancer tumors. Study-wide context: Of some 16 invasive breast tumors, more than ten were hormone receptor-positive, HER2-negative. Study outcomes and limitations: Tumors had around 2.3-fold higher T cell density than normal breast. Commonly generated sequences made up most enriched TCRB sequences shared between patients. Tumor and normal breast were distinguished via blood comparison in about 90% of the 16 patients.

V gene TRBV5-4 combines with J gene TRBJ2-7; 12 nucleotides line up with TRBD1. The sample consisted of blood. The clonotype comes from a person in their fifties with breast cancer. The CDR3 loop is CASSRGQGAPEQYF. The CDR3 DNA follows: TGTGCCAGCAGCCGGGGACAGGGGGCCCCCGAGCAGTACTTC.